Many counts were recorded for the clone carrying this T cell receptor beta chain. iRepertoire HTBI primers and Arm-PCR of CDR3 regions built TCR beta libraries. One entry per CDR3 protein, called by TCRdb with MiXCR from the multiplex PCR reads. The sample shows a few hundred thousand distinct CDR3 sequences, roughly a quarter of them seen only once. The data stem from a study of regulatory T cells in long-lasting Graves disease. With 3 bases removed from V and 6 bases from J, the gap between germline ends came to 20 bases. The CDR3 has 16 amino acids. CDR1 and CDR2 from the germline V gene are MDHEN and SYDVKM. As to time point: persistent/refractory GD, antithyroid drugs over 5 years with positive TRAb. Generation of the TCR library employed RNA extracted from PBMCs.

The source material was peripheral blood mononuclear cells (PBMCs), sampled when the disease was refractory, from a patient treated with antithyroid drugs. This TCR was sampled from a female donor with Graves disease. The chain uses TRBV28 and TRBJ2-5; D perhaps matches TRBD2 (6 bases). CDR3 coding DNA: TGTGCCAGCAGTTTTGGGGTGGGGGGAGTCGGACAGACCCAGTACTTC. Translated: CASSFGVGGVGQTQYF.